This entry features one TCR beta chain sequence. Its cognate antigen is unknown. A much bigger clone sits one base away, suggesting this may be a read error. The record originates from a study of molecular identifiers for immune sequencing clone quantification. Overall study results and limits: Clones above 20 RNA copies held over 99% of effector molecules, under 1% in naive cells. Barcode-sharing identical TCR molecules could underestimate highly expanded clone sizes.

Methods described previously, with TCR primers listed, were used for bulk TCR libraries. TCRdb independently ran MiXCR on the PCR reads; one entry per CDR3 protein. The table lists approximately 590,000 distinct CDR3 sequences, 25% of them singletons. Trimming removed 0 bases from V and 5 bases from J; junction bases left unmatched: 1. CDR1 MGHRA and CDR2 YSYEKL come from the germline V gene. The CDR3 extends over 15 amino acids. The receptor was isolated from a human donor in good health. Some libraries in this study had Jurkat cell RNA spiked in. The J gene is TRBJ1-4, the V gene TRBV4-1; the match to TRBD1 covers 9 bases. Sequencing was performed on naive CD8+ T cells from blood, with Jurkat cell RNA spiked in. The subset was: FACS-sorted CD8+CD4-CCR7+CD45RA+ naive T cells. This chain's CDR3 is CASSQDGTGNEKLFF. For the CDR3, the DNA is TGCGCCAGCAGCCAAGACGGGACAGGGAATGAAAAACTGTTTTTT.